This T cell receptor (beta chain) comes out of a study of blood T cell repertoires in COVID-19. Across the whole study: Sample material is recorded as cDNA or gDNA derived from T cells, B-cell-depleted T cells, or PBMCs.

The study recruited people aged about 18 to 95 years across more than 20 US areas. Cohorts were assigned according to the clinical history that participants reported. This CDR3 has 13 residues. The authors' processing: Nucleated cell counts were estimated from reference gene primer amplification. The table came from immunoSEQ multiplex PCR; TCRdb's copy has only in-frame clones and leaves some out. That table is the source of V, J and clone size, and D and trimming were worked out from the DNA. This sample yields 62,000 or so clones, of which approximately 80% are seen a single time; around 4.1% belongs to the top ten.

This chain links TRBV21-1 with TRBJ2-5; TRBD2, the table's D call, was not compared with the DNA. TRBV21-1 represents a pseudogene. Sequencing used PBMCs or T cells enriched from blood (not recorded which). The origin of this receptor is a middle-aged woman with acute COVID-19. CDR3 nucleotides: TGTGCCAGCAGCAAAGCCTTAGCTGAGACCCAGTACTTC. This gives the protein CASSKALAETQYF.